These 14 T cell receptor beta chains came from one sample sequenced in a study of cytomegalovirus exposure and HLA in healthy donors. The PCR was carried out with 60 Vbeta primers and 13 Jbeta primers. Only in-frame clones appear in the TCRdb table, and some are missing; sequencing was by immunoSEQ multiplex PCR. The table records about 140,000 clones, 78% of them present only once. Sequenced sample: PBMCs. Every receptor here comes from a male donor in good health and CMV-seronegative.

This clone has just one count. The rearrangement uses TRBV9 and TRBJ1-2; 8 bases line up with TRBD1. This CDR3 region has 13 residues. Per the germline V gene, CDR1 is SGDLS and CDR2 is YYNGEE. The J segment lost 7 bases and the V segment lost 4 bases, leaving 6 bases of the junction unmatched. CDR3 in amino acids: CASSLTGVGGYTF. CDR3 DNA sequence: TGTGCCAGCAGCCTGACAGGGGTGGGTGGCTACACCTTC. Supplemented by reference TRBV9 and TRBJ1-2, the full variable domain reads DSGVTQTPKHLITATGQRVTLRCSPRSGDLSVYWYQQSLDQGLQFLIQYYNGEERAKGNILERFSAQQFPDLHSELNLSSLELGDSALYFCASSLTGVGGYTFGSGTRLTVV.

The rearrangement links TRBV25-1 to TRBJ1-4; 8 nucleotides line up with TRBD1. V was pared by 4 bases and J by 7 bases, with 11 bases of the junction left unmatched. Germline V lookup: CDR1 MGHDK, CDR2 SYGVNS. The CDR3 extends over 16 amino acids. The CDR3 sequence is CASSVLGQGGGEKLFF. CDR3 nucleotides: TGTGCCAGCAGTGTCCTTGGACAGGGAGGAGGTGAAAAACTGTTTTTT.

This clone was recorded once. V gene TRBV29-1 combines with J gene TRBJ2-3; 9 bases line up with TRBD2. The trim removed 3 bases at V and 0 bases at J, leaving 4 bases unmatched. The CDR3 spans 15 residues. Germline V lookup: CDR1 SQVTM, CDR2 ANQGSEA. The CDR3 is CSVDGLAGSTDTQYF. The CDR3 DNA follows: TGCAGCGTTGATGGTCTAGCGGGAAGCACAGATACGCAGTATTTT.

The chain employs TRBV21-1 and TRBJ1-4; whether TRBD1, the table's D call, matches the DNA was not checked. TRBV21-1 is termed a pseudogene. The CDR3 sequence is 17 residues long. The CDR3 DNA reads as TGTGCCAGCAGCAAGGGACAGCTGGGCTCAACTAATGAAAAACTGTTTTTT. Protein: CASSKGQLGSTNEKLFF.

Regarding this clone: Sequence at one end of the junction differs from germline and may be a read error. The chain recombines TRBV19 with TRBJ1-4; the match to TRBD1 covers 7 bases. Germline values: CDR1 LNHDA, CDR2 SQIVND (reference sequence). The CDR3 length is 17 residues. CDR3 sequence: CASRIAEGGATNEKLFF. In nucleotides, the CDR3 is TGTGCCAGTCGTATAGCTGAAGGGGGCGCAACTAATGAAAAACTGTTTTTT.

This clone was observed once. The genes are TRBV6-5 and TRBJ1-4; D not certain. Per germline, CDR1 MNHEY and CDR2 SVGAGI. Trimming cost V 2 bases and J 8 bases, with 12 bases left between them. The CDR3 has 14 amino acids. CDR3 in amino acids: CASSYNPGGEKLFF. CDR3 nucleotides: TGTGCCAGCAGTTACAATCCGGGAGGCGAAAAACTGTTTTTT.

The rearrangement uses TRBV7-9 and TRBJ1-1; TRBD1 is a possible D gene (5 bases). With 0 bases removed from V and 8 bases from J, the gap between germline ends came to 10 bases. The CDR3 covers 13 residues. CDR1 and CDR2 (germline): SEHNR, FQNEAQ (reference sequence). CDR3: CASSLAGGEEAFF. Here the CDR3 DNA reads TGTGCCAGCAGCTTAGCGGGAGGGGAAGAAGCTTTCTTT.

This rearrangement joins TRBV7-2 to TRBJ1-6; weak D call: TRBD1 (6 bases). CDR1 and CDR2 from the germline V gene are SGHTA and FQGNSA. V shed 3 bases and J shed 7 bases, with 13 bases lying between them. This CDR3 has 15 amino acids. CDR3 DNA sequence: TGTGCCAGCAGCTTGGGGACTACAGGGAATTCACCCCTCCACTTT. It specifies CASSLGTTGNSPLHF.

This sequence joins TRBV5-4 and TRBJ1-1; D is uncertain. The CDR3 has 12 amino acids. CDR1 SGHNT and CDR2 YYREEE come from the germline V gene (reference sequence). The V end was cut by 7 bases, the J end by 1 base, with 8 bases between. CDR3 in DNA: TGTGCCAGCCATGCAGGGAACACTGAAGCTTTCTTT. It is translated as CASHAGNTEAFF.

This clone was counted once. The chain carries TRBV9 and TRBJ1-4; D is uncertain. Trimming removed 3 bases from V and 6 bases from J, with 3 bases in between. The CDR3 is made up of 11 amino acids. Germline values: CDR1 SGDLS, CDR2 YYNGEE. In DNA, the CDR3 is TGTGCCAGCAGCGGAGATGAAAAACTGTTTTTT. Residues: CASSGDEKLFF.

V gene TRBV2 combines with J gene TRBJ1-3; D is unclear. This CDR3 spans 16 amino acids. V gave up 7 bases and J gave up 0 bases, with 16 bases separating them. Germline V gene data show CDR1 as SNHLY and CDR2 as FYNNEI. The CDR3 loop is CASNTQTADSGNTIYF. As DNA, the CDR3 is TGTGCCAGCAATACACAGACGGCCGACTCTGGAAACACCATATATTTT.

The chain joins TRBV12-5 to TRBJ2-7, with D hard to call. V gave up 1 base and J gave up 6 bases, with 13 bases separating them. The CDR3 extends over 14 amino acids. In germline, CDR1 is LGHNT, CDR2 FRNRAP. CDR3 protein: CASGLGLSTSEQYF. The CDR3, as DNA: TGTGCTAGTGGTTTGGGACTTTCCACCTCCGAGCAGTACTTC.

This chain joins TRBV5-6 and TRBJ1-2; a weak D match, TRBD1 (5 bases). The V and J ends lost 6 bases and 0 bases respectively, with 12 bases between them. The CDR3 totals 14 residues. CDR1 SGHDT and CDR2 YYEEEE come from the germline V gene. The CDR3 reads CASTPGVANYGYTF. Here the CDR3 DNA reads TGTGCCAGCACCCCGGGGGTAGCTAACTATGGCTACACCTTC.

The chain is built from TRBV13 and TRBJ2-7, with D possibly being TRBD1 (7 bases). The CDR3 extends over 14 amino acids. The germline V gene encodes CDR1 PRHDT and CDR2 FYEKMQ (reference sequence). Trimming removed 0 bases at V and 11 bases at J, with 17 bases between. DNA for the CDR3: TGTGCCAGCAGCTTAGGCCGGAGGGGGCATGGAAAGTACTTC. It encodes CASSLGRRGHGKYF.